This T cell receptor beta chain was retrieved from a study of neoadjuvant anti-PD-1 for oral cavity cancer. The germline V gene has CDR1 SQVTM and CDR2 ANQGSEA. V lost 4 bases and J 0 bases, leaving 7 bases between the germline ends. The CDR3 is 13 amino acids. Some clones are missing from TCRdb's copy, which holds only in-frame ones; the method was immunoSEQ multiplex PCR. The table includes about 14,000 clones, about two thirds detected once. The V call is TRBV29-1, the J call TRBJ2-1, with no clear D. This receptor was obtained from a person aged 35 to 85 with oral cavity squamous cell carcinoma. The material was PBMCs, obtained before nivolumab (anti-PD-1) treatment. CDR3 amino acids: CSVGGFSYNEQFF. DNA for the CDR3: TGCAGCGTTGGAGGTTTCTCCTACAATGAGCAGTTCTTC.